These 14 T cell receptor beta chains came from one sample sequenced in a study of blood T cell repertoires in COVID-19. Profiled with immunoSEQ multiplex PCR; TCRdb holds only in-frame clones, not every one. The sample holds 200,000 to 300,000 clones, approximately 80% seen once. The sample taken for sequencing was peripheral blood. These receptors came from a man aged 40-55 years with acute or convalescent COVID-19.

This clone was observed a single time. A read error may account for a junction end that differs from germline. The chain joins TRBV18 to TRBJ2-7; 9 bases map to TRBD1. CDR3 length equals 15 residues. Germline CDR1 and CDR2: KGHSH and LQKENI. Here the CDR3 reads CASSPPGQGFYGQYF. The CDR3 DNA sequence: TGTGCCAGCTCACCACCGGGACAGGGTTTTTACGGGCAGTACTTC.

This clone was recorded only once. The chain's CDR3 is CASSSPNQPQHF. In DNA, the CDR3 is TGTGCCAGCAGTTCTCCCAATCAGCCCCAGCATTTT. This rearrangement joins TRBV6-5 to TRBJ1-5; D not resolved. V dropped 4 bases and J dropped 3 bases, with 4 bases sitting between them. Germline V gene lookup returns CDR1 MNHEY and CDR2 SVGAGI. The CDR3 loop spans 12 amino acids.

This chain uses TRBV7-3 with TRBJ1-1; the match to TRBD1 covers 11 bases. The germline gives CDR1 SGHTA, CDR2 FQGTGA. The CDR3 contains 13 residues. Unmatched junction bases numbered 2, after V lost 6 bases and J lost 5 bases. In DNA, the CDR3 is TGTGCCAGCAGGGGACAGGGGGAAACTGAAGCTTTCTTT. Residues: CASRGQGETEAFF.

The chain couples TRBV18 to TRBJ1-5; 10 bases align to TRBD1. The CDR3 runs 15 residues. The germline V gene encodes CDR1 KGHSH and CDR2 LQKENI. Germline trimming cut 4 bases from V and 3 bases from J; bases unmatched to any gene: 3. CDR3 amino acids: CASSLGQGLNQPQHF. CDR3 sequence (DNA): TGTGCCAGCTCACTGGGACAGGGGCTCAATCAGCCCCAGCATTTT.

The chain carries TRBV19 and TRBJ1-1; D unclear. The CDR3 has 14 residues. With 3 bases removed from V and 4 bases from J, the gap between germline ends came to 12 bases. From germline, CDR1 is LNHDA and CDR2 SQIVND (reference sequence). Here the CDR3 reads CASSIGRSGTEAFF. In nucleotides, the CDR3 is TGTGCCAGTAGTATTGGTAGGTCGGGCACTGAAGCTTTCTTT.

The CDR3: CASSQDSSGGYGYTF. The DNA of the CDR3 is TGTGCCAGCAGCCAAGATTCATCCGGGGGCTATGGCTACACCTTC. V gene TRBV3-1 (or the pseudogene TRBV3-2) combines with J gene TRBJ1-2; a weak D match, TRBD1 (5 bases). In germline, CDR1 is LGHDT, CDR2 YNNKEL (reference sequence). This CDR3 spans 15 amino acids. Deletions cut 0 bases from V and 4 bases from J, with 12 bases between.

This clone was detected a few times. J is TRBJ2-3 and V is TRBV19; D might be TRBD2 (7 bases). V was clipped by 6 bases and J by 0 bases, with 16 bases between them. The CDR3 has 16 residues. CDR1 LNHDA and CDR2 SQIVND come from the germline V gene (reference sequence). The CDR3 loop reads CASRPRGRESTDTQYF. The DNA of the CDR3 is TGTGCCAGTAGGCCCCGGGGGCGGGAGAGCACAGATACGCAGTATTTT.

V and J are TRBV5-1 and TRBJ2-3; 10 bases line up with TRBD2. The CDR3 length is 16 residues. CDR1 and CDR2 (germline): SGHRS, YFSETQ. The J segment lost 1 base and the V segment lost 2 bases, leaving 4 bases of the junction unmatched. In DNA form, the CDR3 reads TGCGCCAGCAGCTTCCGCCTAGCGGGAGGCACAGATACGCAGTATTTT. It translates to CASSFRLAGGTDTQYF.

The genes are TRBV6-1 and TRBJ2-2; D possibly corresponds to TRBD2 (5 bases). V lost 2 bases and J lost 5, with 15 bases in between. Germline V gives CDR1 MNHNS, CDR2 SASEGT. The CDR3 has 16 amino acids. CDR3 DNA: TGTGCCAGCAGTGAATATGGTAGTGGAGGAACCGGGGAGCTGTTTTTT. This gives the protein CASSEYGSGGTGELFF.

CDR3 amino acids: CASSSRQGDTEAFF. The CDR3 DNA reads as TGTGCCAGCAGCTCCCGGCAGGGGGACACTGAAGCTTTCTTT. The chain uses TRBV6-2 or TRBV6-3 and TRBJ1-1; 7 bases map to TRBD1. This CDR3 has 14 amino acids. Germline loops: CDR1 MNHEY, CDR2 SVGEGT. Unmatched junction bases numbered 7, after V lost 6 bases and J lost 3 bases.

The rearrangement links TRBV19 to TRBJ1-4; 8 nucleotides match TRBD1. CDR1 and CDR2 from the germline V gene are LNHDA and SQIVND (reference sequence). The J segment lost 6 bases and the V segment lost 3 bases, leaving 3 bases of the junction unmatched. The CDR3 totals 14 residues. CDR3 sequence reads: CASSIGTGDEKLFF. In DNA form, the CDR3 reads TGTGCCAGTAGTATTGGGACAGGAGATGAAAAACTGTTTTTT.

The chain has TRBV5-1 and TRBJ2-7; 10 positions match TRBD1. Germline CDR1 SGHRS, CDR2 YFSETQ. This CDR3 has 14 amino acids. V shed 2 bases, J shed 7 bases, and the junction held 6 bases outside the gene matches. CDR3 DNA: TGCGCCAGCAGCTTCCCGGGACAGGGGAGGGAGCAGTACTTC. Translation gives CASSFPGQGREQYF.

The V gene is TRBV9, the J gene TRBJ1-1, with a possible D match to TRBD1 (6 bases). Trimming took off 0 bases at V and 11 bases at J, with 14 bases between the two ends. Germline V lookup: CDR1 SGDLS, CDR2 YYNGEE. The CDR3 is made up of 13 amino acids. In nucleotides, the CDR3 is TGTGCCAGCAGCGTAGACAGGGCCGGTGGGGCTTTCTTT. Translation gives CASSVDRAGGAFF.

The V and J genes are TRBV6-5 and TRBJ2-3, with 8 bases identical to TRBD2. This CDR3 has 15 residues. The junction had 11 bases not matched to a gene; V was cut back by 6 bases and J by 6 bases. The germline gives CDR1 MNHEY, CDR2 SVGAGI. CDR3: CASSLGGAGLDTQYF. DNA of the CDR3: TGTGCCAGCAGCCTCGGGGGGGCTGGCTTGGATACGCAGTATTTT.